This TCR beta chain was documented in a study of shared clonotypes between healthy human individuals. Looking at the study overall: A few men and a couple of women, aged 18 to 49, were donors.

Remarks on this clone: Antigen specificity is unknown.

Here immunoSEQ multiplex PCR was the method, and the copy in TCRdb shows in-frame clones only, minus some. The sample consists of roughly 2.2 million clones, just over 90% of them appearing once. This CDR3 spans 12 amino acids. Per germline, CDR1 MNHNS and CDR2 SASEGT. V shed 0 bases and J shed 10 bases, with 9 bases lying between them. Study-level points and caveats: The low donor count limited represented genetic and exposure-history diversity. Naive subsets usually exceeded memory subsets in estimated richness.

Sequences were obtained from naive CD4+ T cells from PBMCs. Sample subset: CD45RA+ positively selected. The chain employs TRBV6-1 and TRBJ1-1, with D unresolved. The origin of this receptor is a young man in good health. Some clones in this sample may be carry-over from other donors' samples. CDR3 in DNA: TGTGCCAGCAGTGAAGCGCTCCAAAGAGCTTTCTTT. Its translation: CASSEALQRAFF.